The count of the clone carrying this T cell receptor beta chain is one. The antigen is undetermined. Survey sequencing of tumors mostly used 4.8 ug DNA, two replicates. Sequencing was performed with immunoSEQ multiplex PCR; in TCRdb, only in-frame clones are kept and a portion is missing. The table includes nearly 15,000 clones, approximately 35% detected once. These data belong to a study of neoadjuvant anti-PD-1 for oral cavity cancer. Study-wide context: Patients without progression received a fourth nivolumab dose around day 43, then surgical resection on days 50-56.

The CDR3 contains 14 residues. V was clipped by 6 bases and J by 1 base, with 12 bases between them. Germline loops: CDR1 SGHVS, CDR2 FQNEAQ. Study-level findings and limits: Each response group had just three patients in TCR analyses.

Time point denoted: after neoadjuvant nivolumab, at surgical resection. The source was tumor tissue, collected after nivolumab (anti-PD-1) treatment. The TCR sequence derives from a person aged 35 to 85 with oral cavity squamous cell carcinoma. The V call is TRBV7-8, the J call TRBJ1-1; D is uncertain. The CDR3 protein is CASSEFSENTEAFF. CDR3 nucleotides: TGTGCCAGCAGTGAATTCTCAGAGAACACTGAAGCTTTCTTT. The full variable domain, in which reference TRBV7-8 and TRBJ1-1 provide the parts outside the CDR3, is GAGVSQSPRYKVAKRGQDVALRCDPISGHVSLFWYQQALGQGPEFLTYFQNEAQLDKSGLPSDRFFAERPEGSVSTLKIQRTQQEDSAVYLCASSEFSENTEAFFGQGTRLTVV.